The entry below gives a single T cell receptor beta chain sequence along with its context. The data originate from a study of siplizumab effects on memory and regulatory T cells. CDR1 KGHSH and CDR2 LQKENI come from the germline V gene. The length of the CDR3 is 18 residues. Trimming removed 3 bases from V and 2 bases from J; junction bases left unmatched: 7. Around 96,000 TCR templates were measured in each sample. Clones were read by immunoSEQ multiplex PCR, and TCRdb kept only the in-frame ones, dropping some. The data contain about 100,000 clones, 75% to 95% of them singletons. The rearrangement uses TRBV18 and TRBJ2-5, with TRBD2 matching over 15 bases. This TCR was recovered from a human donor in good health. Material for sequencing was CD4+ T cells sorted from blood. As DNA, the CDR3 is TGTGCCAGCTCACCTGGACTAGCGGGGGGGCCGGAGCAAGAGACCCAGTACTTC. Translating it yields CASSPGLAGGPEQETQYF. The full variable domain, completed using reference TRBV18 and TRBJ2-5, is NAGVMQNPRHLVRRRGQEARLRCSPMKGHSHVYWYRQLPEEGLKFMVYLQKENIIDESGMPKERFSAEFPKEGPSILRIQQVVRGDSAAYFCASSPGLAGGPEQETQYFGPGTRLLVL.